This is a list of T cell receptor beta chains from one sample in a study of CD8 T cells in Susac syndrome. MiXCR, applied by TCRdb to the immunoSEQ multiplex PCR reads, yields one record per CDR3 protein. Altogether under 200,000 distinct CDR3 sequences are present, 85% to 95% being singletons, with the ten largest covering roughly 0.15%. Specimen: CD8+ T cells from PBMCs. These receptors were obtained from a human donor with Susac syndrome. The CDR3 runs from the conserved cysteine through the conserved F or W. D genes are given only for firm matches. Part of the rows lack a size; the others show once, few, many or a class for expanded clones.

d_call clone_size j_call v_call cdr3_nt cdr3_aa
- - TRBJ2-7 TRBV5-6 TGTGCCAGCAGCTTGTGGGGGGCCTCCTACGAGCAGTACTTC CASSLWGASYEQYF
- - TRBJ1-3 TRBV9 TGTGCCAGCAGCGTAGAGTCAGGGCCTGGAAACACCATATATTTT CASSVESGPGNTIYF
TRBD1 once TRBJ1-1 TRBV2 TGTGCCAGCAGTGAATTGGGACAGGTGAACACTGAAGCTTTCTTT CASSELGQVNTEAFF
TRBD1 - TRBJ2-7 TRBV15 TGTGCCACCAGCAGAGAATCGACAGGGCCCTACGAGCAGTACTTC CATSRESTGPYEQYF
- once TRBJ2-2 TRBV2 TGTGCCAGCAGTGAAGCGGTAAACACCGGGGAGCTGTTTTTT CASSEAVNTGELFF
TRBD1 - TRBJ2-7 TRBV20-1 TGCAGTGCTAGAGATGGGACAGTGTACGAGCAGTACTTC CSARDGTVYEQYF
- - TRBJ1-2 TRBV27 TGTGCCAGCAGTCCATCTCCCCTCACAGTCAACTATGGCTACACCTTC CASSPSPLTVNYGYTF
- - TRBJ1-2 TRBV20-1 TGCAGTGCTAGAGATCGGGGCCCTAGGGCCGGCTACACCTTC CSARDRGPRAGYTF
- - TRBJ1-5 TRBV6-6 TGTGCCAGTTACCGGAGGGACGGGGGTGCGAATCAGCCCCAGCATTTT CASYRRDGGANQPQHF
- - TRBJ2-1 TRBV29-1 TGCAGCGTTGAAGAAAATTCCGGGACTCTCTCCTACAATGAGCAGTTCTTC CSVEENSGTLSYNEQFF
- - TRBJ2-1 TRBV7-9 TGTGCCAGCGGGGAGCTCAGCTCCTACAATGAGCAGTTCTTC CASGELSSYNEQFF
TRBD2 - TRBJ2-1 TRBV20-1 TGCAGTGCTAGGCCTAGCGGGATTAGGAATGAGCAGTTCTTC CSARPSGIRNEQFF
TRBD1 - TRBJ1-5 TRBV5-6 TGTGCCAGCAGCCAGACAGGGATTGGCCATCAGCCCCAGCATTTT CASSQTGIGHQPQHF
TRBD2 - TRBJ2-1 TRBV24-1 TGTGCCACCCGCCCTAGCGGGAGTAATGAGCAGTTCTTC CATRPSGSNEQFF
- - TRBJ2-3 TRBV6-5 TGTGCCAGCAGTTACGGAGGGTTCGGCAACACAGATACGCAGTATTTT CASSYGGFGNTDTQYF
- - TRBJ2-2 TRBV6-1 TGTGCCAGCAGTGTTCGTCCGCGGGACCAGGCCGGGGAGCTGTTTTTT CASSVRPRDQAGELFF
- - TRBJ1-3 TRBV4-1 TGCGCCAGCAGCCAAGATGGCAGCTCTGGAAACACCATATATTTT CASSQDGSSGNTIYF
TRBD1 - TRBJ1-6 TRBV30 TGTGCCTGGAGTGTAGGACAGGGACATTCACCCCTCCACTTT CAWSVGQGHSPLHF
TRBD2 - TRBJ2-3 TRBV7-3 TGTGCCAGCAGCGAAGGGACTAGTAGTTTTGATACGCAGTATTTT CASSEGTSSFDTQYF
- - TRBJ2-2 TRBV28 TGTGCCAGCAGTCTTCAGGGGATCGGCGGGGAGCTGTTTTTT CASSLQGIGGELFF
- once TRBJ2-7 TRBV12-3/TRBV12-4 TGTGCCAGCAGTTTAGCGCCCGTGTACGAGCAGTACTTC CASSLAPVYEQYF
- - TRBJ1-2 TRBV24-1 TGTGCCACCCGTGGCTACACCTTC CATRGYTF
- - TRBJ2-7 TRBV30 TGTGCCTGGAGACGGGGCCAGTACGAGCAGTACTTC CAWRRGQYEQYF
- - TRBJ1-6 TRBV9 TGTGCCAGCAGCGCTGGGGACGGAGTAAATCCACCCCTCCACTTT CASSAGDGVNPPLHF
TRBD1 once TRBJ1-6 TRBV7-3 TGTGCCAGCAGCTCAGGAGTGGCAGGGGGAAATTCACCCCTCCACTTT CASSSGVAGGNSPLHF
- - TRBJ1-5 TRBV20-1 TGCAGTGCTCTTACAGGCTCCCTCAATCAGCCCCAGCATTTT CSALTGSLNQPQHF
TRBD1 - TRBJ2-5 TRBV28 TGTGCCAGCAGTAGGACAGGTTTCAAAGAGACCCAGTACTTC CASSRTGFKETQYF
TRBD1 - TRBJ2-7 TRBV13 TGTGCCAGCAGCTCAAGTTCGGGACAGGGGACCTACGAGCAGTACTTC CASSSSSGQGTYEQYF
- - TRBJ2-3 TRBV2 TGTGCCACAACTTCCTATGCTACAGATACGCAGTATTTT CATTSYATDTQYF
TRBD2 - TRBJ2-5 TRBV7-6 TGTGCCAGCATGGGAGCGGGAAGGAGAGAGACCCAGTACTTC CASMGAGRRETQYF
- - TRBJ2-3 TRBV4-2 TGTGCCAGCAGCCAAGATAGGACCTCGCGGGACGTCACAGATACGCAGTATTTT CASSQDRTSRDVTDTQYF
- - TRBJ2-5 TRBV24-1 TGTGCCACCAGTGACAGGGGAGAGACCCAGTACTTC CATSDRGETQYF
TRBD2 - TRBJ2-5 TRBV10-2 TGCGCCAGCAGTGACACGACTAGCTCCGTTGAAGAGACCCAGTACTTC CASSDTTSSVEETQYF
- once TRBJ2-6 TRBV19 TGTGCCAGTAAAAGCTCTGGGGCCAACGTCCTGACTTTC CASKSSGANVLTF
- - TRBJ2-5 TRBV5-4 TGTGCCAGCAGTGAGGGCAGGGGTTACCAAGAGACCCAGTACTTC CASSEGRGYQETQYF
- - TRBJ2-3 TRBV18 TGTGCCAGCCCCACAGATACGCAGTATTTT CASPTDTQYF
- once TRBJ1-4 TRBV20-1 TGCAGTGCTAGAGGACAGGCCTCTCGAACAACTAATGAAAAACTGTTTTTT CSARGQASRTTNEKLFF
TRBD1 - TRBJ2-7 TRBV15 TGTGCCACCACCCGGGACAGGGGTTCCTACGAGCAGTACTTC CATTRDRGSYEQYF
- - TRBJ2-2 TRBV4-1 TGCGCCAGCAGCCAAGAGAGGGTGAACACCGGGGAGCTGTTTTTT CASSQERVNTGELFF
- - TRBJ2-7 TRBV23-1 TGCGCCAGCAGTCACCAGGGCTACGAGCAGTACTTC CASSHQGYEQYF
- - TRBJ2-5 TRBV10-3 TGTGCCATCAGTGACGATAAGAGGGGAGGCGAGACCCAGTACTTC CAISDDKRGGETQYF
- - TRBJ2-7 TRBV2 TGTGCCAGCACCCCCAGACTAGAGCAGTACTTC CASTPRLEQYF